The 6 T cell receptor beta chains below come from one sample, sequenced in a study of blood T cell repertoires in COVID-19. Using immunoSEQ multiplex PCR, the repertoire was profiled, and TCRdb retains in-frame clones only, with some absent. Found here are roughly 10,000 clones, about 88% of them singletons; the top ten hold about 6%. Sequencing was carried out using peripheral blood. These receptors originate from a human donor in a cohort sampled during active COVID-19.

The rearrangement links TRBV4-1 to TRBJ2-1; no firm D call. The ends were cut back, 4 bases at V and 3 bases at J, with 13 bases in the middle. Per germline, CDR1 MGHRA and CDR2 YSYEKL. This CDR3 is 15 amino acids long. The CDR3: CASSLSLFIYNEQFF. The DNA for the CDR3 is TGCGCCAGCAGCCTGAGTTTGTTCATCTACAATGAGCAGTTCTTC.

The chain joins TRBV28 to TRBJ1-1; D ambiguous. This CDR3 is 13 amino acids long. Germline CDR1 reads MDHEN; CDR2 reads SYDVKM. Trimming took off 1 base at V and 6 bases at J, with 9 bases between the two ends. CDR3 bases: TGTGCCAGCAGTTTATCCCAGAGCGCTGAAGCTTTCTTT. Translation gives CASSLSQSAEAFF.

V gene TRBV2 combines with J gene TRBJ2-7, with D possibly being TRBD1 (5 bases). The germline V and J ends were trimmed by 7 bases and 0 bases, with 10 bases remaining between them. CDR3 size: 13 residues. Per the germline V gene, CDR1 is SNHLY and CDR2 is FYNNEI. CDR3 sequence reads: CASIRQSSYEQYF. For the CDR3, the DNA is TGTGCCAGCATTCGACAGAGCTCCTACGAGCAGTACTTC.

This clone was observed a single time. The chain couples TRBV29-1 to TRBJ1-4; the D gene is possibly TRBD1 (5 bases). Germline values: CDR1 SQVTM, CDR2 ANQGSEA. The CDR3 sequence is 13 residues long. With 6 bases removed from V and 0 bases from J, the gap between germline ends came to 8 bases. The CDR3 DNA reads TGCAGCGTGACGACAGCAACTAATGAAAAACTGTTTTTT. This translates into CSVTTATNEKLFF.

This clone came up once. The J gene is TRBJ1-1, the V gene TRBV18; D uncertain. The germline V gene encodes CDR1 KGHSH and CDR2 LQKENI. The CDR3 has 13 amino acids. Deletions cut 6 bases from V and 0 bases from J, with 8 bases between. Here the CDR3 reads CASSEAMNTEAFF. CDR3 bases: TGTGCCAGCTCTGAGGCTATGAACACTGAAGCTTTCTTT.

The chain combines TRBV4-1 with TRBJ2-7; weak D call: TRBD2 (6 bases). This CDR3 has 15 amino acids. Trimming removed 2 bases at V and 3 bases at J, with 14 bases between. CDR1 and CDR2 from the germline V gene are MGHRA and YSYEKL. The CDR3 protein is CASSQPRTGSYEQYF. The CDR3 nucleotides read TGCGCCAGCAGCCAACCCAGAACCGGGAGCTACGAGCAGTACTTC.